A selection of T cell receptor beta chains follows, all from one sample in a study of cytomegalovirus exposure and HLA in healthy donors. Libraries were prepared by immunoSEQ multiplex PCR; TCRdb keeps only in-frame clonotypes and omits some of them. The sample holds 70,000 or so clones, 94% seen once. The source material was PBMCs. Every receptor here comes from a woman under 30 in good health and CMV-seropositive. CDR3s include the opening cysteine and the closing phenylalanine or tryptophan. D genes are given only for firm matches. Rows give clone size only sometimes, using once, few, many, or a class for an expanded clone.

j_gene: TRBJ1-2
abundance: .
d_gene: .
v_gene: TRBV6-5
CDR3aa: CASTRDLNYGYTF
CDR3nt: TGTGCCAGTACCCGGGACTTAAACTATGGCTACACCTTC

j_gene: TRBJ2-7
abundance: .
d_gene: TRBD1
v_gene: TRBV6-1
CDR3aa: CASKAGGYEQYF
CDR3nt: TGTGCCAGCAAGGCAGGGGGCTACGAGCAGTACTTC

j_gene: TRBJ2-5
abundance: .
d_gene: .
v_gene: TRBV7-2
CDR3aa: CASSPSGTLGGETQYF
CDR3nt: TGTGCCAGCAGCCCCTCCGGGACTCTTGGGGGAGAGACCCAGTACTTC

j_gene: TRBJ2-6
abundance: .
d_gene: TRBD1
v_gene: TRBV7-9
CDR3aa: CASSSGQAGANVLTF
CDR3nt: TGTGCCAGCAGCTCAGGACAGGCTGGGGCCAACGTCCTGACTTTC

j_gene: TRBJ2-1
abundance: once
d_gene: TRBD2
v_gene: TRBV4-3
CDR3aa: CASSQDLAGGGSYNEQFF
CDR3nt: TGCGCCAGCAGCCAAGATTTAGCGGGGGGCGGGTCCTACAATGAGCAGTTCTTC

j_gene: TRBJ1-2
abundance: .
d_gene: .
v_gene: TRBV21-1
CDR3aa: CASSKIPSTPYGYTF
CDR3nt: TGTGCCAGCAGCAAAATCCCCAGTACCCCCTATGGCTACACCTTC

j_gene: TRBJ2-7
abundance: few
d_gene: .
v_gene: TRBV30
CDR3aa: CAWSEVLAAYEQYF
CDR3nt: TGTGCCTGGAGTGAGGTACTAGCCGCGTACGAGCAGTACTTC

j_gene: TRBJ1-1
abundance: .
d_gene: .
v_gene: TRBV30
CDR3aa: CAWDPGGTEAFF
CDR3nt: TGTGCCTGGGACCCGGGGGGGACTGAAGCTTTCTTT

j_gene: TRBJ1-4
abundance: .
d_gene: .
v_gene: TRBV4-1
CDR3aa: CASSQDRRGPPESRKLFF
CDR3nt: TGCGCCAGCAGCCAAGATCGCAGAGGGCCTCCGGAAAGTCGAAAACTGTTTTTT

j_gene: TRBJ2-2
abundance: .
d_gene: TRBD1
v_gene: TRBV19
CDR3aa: CASSRDREGTGELFF
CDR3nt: TGTGCCAGTAGTCGGGACAGGGAGGGCACCGGGGAGCTGTTTTTT

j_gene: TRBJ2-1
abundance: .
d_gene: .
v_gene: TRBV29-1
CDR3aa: CSVEARQGPSFPYNEQFF
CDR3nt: TGCAGCGTTGAAGCCCGGCAGGGGCCTTCCTTCCCATACAATGAGCAGTTCTTC

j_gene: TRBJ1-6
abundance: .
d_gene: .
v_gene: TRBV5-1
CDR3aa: CASSLEPGINSPLHF
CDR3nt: TGCGCCAGCAGCTTGGAGCCGGGAATCAATTCACCCCTCCACTTT

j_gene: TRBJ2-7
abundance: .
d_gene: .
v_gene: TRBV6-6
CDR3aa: CASSLQRATYEQYF
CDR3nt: TGTGCCAGCAGCCTACAGCGGGCAACCTACGAGCAGTACTTC

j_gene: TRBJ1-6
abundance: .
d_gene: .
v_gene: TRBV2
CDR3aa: CASSERDGGGPLHF
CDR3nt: TGTGCCAGCAGTGAACGGGACGGGGGTGGGCCCCTCCACTTT

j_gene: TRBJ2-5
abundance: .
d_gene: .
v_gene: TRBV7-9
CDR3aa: CASSLLQGRETQYF
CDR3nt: TGTGCCAGCAGCTTATTGCAGGGCCGCGAGACCCAGTACTTC

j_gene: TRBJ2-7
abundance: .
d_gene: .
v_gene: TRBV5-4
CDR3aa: CASSLTGQNYEQYF
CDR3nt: TGTGCCAGCAGCTTGACCGGACAGAACTACGAGCAGTACTTC

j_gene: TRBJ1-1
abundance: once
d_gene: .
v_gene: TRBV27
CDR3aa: CASSLISGATEAFF
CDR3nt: TGTGCCAGCAGTTTAATCTCAGGGGCCACTGAAGCTTTCTTT

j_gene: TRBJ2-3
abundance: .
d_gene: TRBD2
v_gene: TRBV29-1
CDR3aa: CSVDSPGTSGRAVDTQYF
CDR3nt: TGCAGCGTGGACTCCCCAGGGACTAGCGGGAGGGCCGTAGATACGCAGTATTTT

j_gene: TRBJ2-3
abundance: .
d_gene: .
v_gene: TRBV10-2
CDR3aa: CASNGDTQYF
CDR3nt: TGCGCCAGCAACGGGGATACGCAGTATTTT

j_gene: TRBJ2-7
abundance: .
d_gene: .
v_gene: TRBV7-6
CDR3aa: CASRADSGFSYEQYF
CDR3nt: TGTGCCAGCAGGGCGGACAGTGGGTTCTCCTACGAGCAGTACTTC

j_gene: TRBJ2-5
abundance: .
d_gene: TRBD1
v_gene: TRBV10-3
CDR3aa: CAIRAPQGAGETQYF
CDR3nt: TGTGCCATCAGAGCCCCACAGGGGGCCGGGGAGACCCAGTACTTC

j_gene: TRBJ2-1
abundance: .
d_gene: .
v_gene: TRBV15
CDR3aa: CATSRGDSPPTDEQFF
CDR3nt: TGTGCCACCAGCAGAGGTGACAGCCCCCCGACGGATGAGCAGTTCTTC

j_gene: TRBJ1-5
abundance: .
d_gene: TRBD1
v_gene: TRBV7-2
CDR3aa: CASSLDLRDSIQGPQHF
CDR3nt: TGTGCCAGCAGCTTAGATCTGCGGGACAGTATCCAGGGGCCCCAGCATTTT

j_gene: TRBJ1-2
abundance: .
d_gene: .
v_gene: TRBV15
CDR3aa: CATSREPLDTPNYGYTF
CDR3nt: TGTGCCACCAGCAGGGAACCTTTGGACACTCCTAACTATGGCTACACCTTC

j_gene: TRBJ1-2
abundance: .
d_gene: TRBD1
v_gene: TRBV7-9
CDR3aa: CASSLGAGGDFYGYTF
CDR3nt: TGTGCCAGCAGCTTAGGGGCAGGGGGCGACTTCTATGGCTACACCTTC

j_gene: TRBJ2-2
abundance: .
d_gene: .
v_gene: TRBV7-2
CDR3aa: CASSPQTGNTGELFF
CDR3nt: TGTGCCAGCAGTCCTCAGACAGGCAACACCGGGGAGCTGTTTTTT

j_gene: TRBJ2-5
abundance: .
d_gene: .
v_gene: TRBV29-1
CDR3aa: CSVRGPDQETQYF
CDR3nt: TGCAGCGTCAGGGGACCGGACCAAGAGACCCAGTACTTC

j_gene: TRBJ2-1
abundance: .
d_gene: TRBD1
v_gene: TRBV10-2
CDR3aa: CASRGTGANSEQFF
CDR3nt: TGCGCCAGCAGGGGGACAGGGGCGAATAGTGAGCAGTTCTTC

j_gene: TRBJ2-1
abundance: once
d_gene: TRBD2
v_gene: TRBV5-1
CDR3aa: CASSLVGAGGIDEQFF
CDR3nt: TGCGCCAGCAGCTTGGTAGGGGCGGGGGGAATCGATGAGCAGTTCTTC

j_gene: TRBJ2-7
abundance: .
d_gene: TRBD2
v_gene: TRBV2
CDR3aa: CASYGRGLYEQYF
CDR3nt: TGTGCCAGCTACGGGAGGGGCCTCTACGAGCAGTACTTC

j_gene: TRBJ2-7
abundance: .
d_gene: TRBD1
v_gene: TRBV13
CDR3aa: CASSMTGDEQYF
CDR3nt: TGTGCCAGCAGCATGACAGGGGACGAGCAGTACTTC

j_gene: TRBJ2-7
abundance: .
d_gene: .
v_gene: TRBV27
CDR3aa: CASSFWGDEQYF
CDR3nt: TGTGCCAGCAGTTTCTGGGGAGACGAGCAGTACTTC

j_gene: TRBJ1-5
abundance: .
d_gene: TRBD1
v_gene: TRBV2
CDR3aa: CASNLGQAISNQPQHF
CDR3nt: TGTGCCAGCAACCTCGGACAGGCGATTAGCAATCAGCCCCAGCATTTT

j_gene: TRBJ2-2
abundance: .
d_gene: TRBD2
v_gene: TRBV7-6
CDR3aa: CASSLPRGGSGELFF
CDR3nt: TGTGCCAGCAGCTTACCTCGCGGGGGAAGCGGGGAGCTGTTTTTT

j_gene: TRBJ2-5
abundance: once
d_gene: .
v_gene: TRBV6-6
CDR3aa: CASSYSRVSEGTQYF
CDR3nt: TGTGCCAGCAGTTACTCGAGGGTTTCTGAAGGGACCCAGTACTTC

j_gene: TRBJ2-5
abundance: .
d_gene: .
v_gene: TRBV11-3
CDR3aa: CASSLTGLGTTQETQYF
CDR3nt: TGTGCCAGCAGCTTAACGGGACTCGGAACAACACAAGAGACCCAGTACTTC

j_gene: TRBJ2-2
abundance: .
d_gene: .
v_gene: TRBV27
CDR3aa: CASSPQALVTGELFF
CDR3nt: TGTGCCAGCAGCCCGCAGGCCTTGGTCACCGGGGAGCTGTTTTTT

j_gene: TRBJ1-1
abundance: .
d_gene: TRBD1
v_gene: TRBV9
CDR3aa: CASSASRGRTEAFF
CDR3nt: TGTGCCAGCAGCGCCTCCAGGGGGCGGACTGAAGCTTTCTTT

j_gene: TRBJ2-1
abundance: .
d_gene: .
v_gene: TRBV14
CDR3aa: CASSQFREQNNEQFF
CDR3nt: TGTGCCAGCAGCCAATTTAGGGAGCAGAACAATGAGCAGTTCTTC

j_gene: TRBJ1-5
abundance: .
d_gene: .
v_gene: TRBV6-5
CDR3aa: CATAQGSNQPQHF
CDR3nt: TGTGCCACCGCACAGGGTAGCAATCAGCCCCAGCATTTT

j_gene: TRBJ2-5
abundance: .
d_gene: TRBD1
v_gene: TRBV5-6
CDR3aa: CASSPSRDRGWQETQYF
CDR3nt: TGTGCCAGCAGCCCGTCCCGGGACAGGGGTTGGCAAGAGACCCAGTACTTC

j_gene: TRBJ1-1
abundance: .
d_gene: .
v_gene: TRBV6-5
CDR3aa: CASSPEDGDTEAFF
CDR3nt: TGTGCCAGCAGCCCGGAAGACGGGGACACTGAAGCTTTCTTT

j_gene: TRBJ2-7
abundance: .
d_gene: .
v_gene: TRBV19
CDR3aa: CASSIGQSVEQYF
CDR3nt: TGTGCCAGTAGTATCGGACAGTCAGTCGAGCAGTACTTC